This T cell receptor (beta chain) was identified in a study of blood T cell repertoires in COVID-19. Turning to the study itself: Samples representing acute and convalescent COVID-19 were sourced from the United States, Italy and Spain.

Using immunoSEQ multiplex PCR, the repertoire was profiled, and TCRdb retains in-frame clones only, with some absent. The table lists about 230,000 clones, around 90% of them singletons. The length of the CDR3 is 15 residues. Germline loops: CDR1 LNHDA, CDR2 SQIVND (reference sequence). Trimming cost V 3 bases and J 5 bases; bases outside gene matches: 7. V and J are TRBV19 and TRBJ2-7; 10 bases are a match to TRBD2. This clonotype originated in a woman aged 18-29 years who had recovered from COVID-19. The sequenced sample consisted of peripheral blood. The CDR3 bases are TGTGCCAGTAGTATGGCTAGCGGGAGTATGAACGAGCAGTACTTC. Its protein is CASSMASGSMNEQYF.